Sequencing of this T cell receptor beta chain was carried out in a study of shared clonotypes between healthy human individuals. Overall study findings and caveats: At large depth, rarefaction still showed sorted-subset sequencing to be incomplete. It was the non-shared clonotypes that had lower generation probabilities than clonotypes shared by all four donors.

Remarks on this clone: The antigen is undetermined.

Germline V gene sequence: CDR1 SGHTA, CDR2 FQGNSA. V shed 8 bases and J 4 bases; nucleotides not matched to a gene: 2. The CDR3 spans 14 residues. Generated by immunoSEQ multiplex PCR, the TCRdb table keeps only in-frame clones and is missing some. The sample yields hundreds of thousands of clones, approximately 96% seen once. Naive CD8 cells lacked CD45RO and underwent positive selection for CCR7, leaving out terminally differentiated effector memory CD45RA+ cells. All donors were Caucasian adults living in Nashville, Tennessee. The chain links TRBV7-2 to TRBJ2-1; 13 bases match TRBD2. The receptor's source is a young woman in good health. Sequenced sample: naive CD8+ T cells sorted from blood. Written as DNA, the CDR3 is TGTGCCAGCGCACTAGCGGGAGGGTACAATGAGCAGTTCTTC. Translated: CASALAGGYNEQFF.